This is a list of T cell receptor beta chains from one sample in a study of blood T cell repertoires in COVID-19. Repertoires were generated with immunoSEQ multiplex PCR, while TCRdb's copy carries only in-frame clones and drops some. The table records 55,000 to 85,000 clones, around nine tenths of them present only once. Input material: peripheral blood. These receptors were obtained from a woman under 30 with acute or convalescent COVID-19. Both conserved end residues are part of each CDR3. A D gene is named only where the DNA matches it firmly. Expanded clones get a size class; other rows say once, few or many, or leave the size out.

len: 17
j_gene: TRBJ1-2
d_gene: .
v_gene: TRBV4-3
abundance: .
CDR3aa: CASSQDRTQGQNYGYTF
CDR3nt: TGCGCCAGCAGCCAAGATAGAACCCAGGGACAAAACTATGGCTACACCTTC

len: 17
j_gene: TRBJ1-5
d_gene: .
v_gene: TRBV19
abundance: .
CDR3aa: CASSISGLIGNNQPQHF
CDR3nt: TGTGCCAGTAGTATCTCTGGACTGATTGGTAACAATCAGCCCCAGCATTTT

len: 14
j_gene: TRBJ1-1
d_gene: .
v_gene: TRBV6-5
abundance: .
CDR3aa: CASSYSTANTEAFF
CDR3nt: TGTGCCAGCAGTTACTCTACAGCAAACACTGAAGCTTTCTTT

len: 15
j_gene: TRBJ2-1
d_gene: TRBD2
v_gene: TRBV6-5
abundance: .
CDR3aa: CASSYSTSGGYEQFF
CDR3nt: TGTGCCAGCAGTTACTCTACTAGCGGGGGGTACGAGCAGTTCTTC

len: 15
j_gene: TRBJ2-5
d_gene: TRBD1
v_gene: TRBV2
abundance: few
CDR3aa: CASSVQGQGGETQYF
CDR3nt: TGTGCCAGCAGTGTCCAGGGACAGGGAGGAGAGACCCAGTACTTC

len: 16
j_gene: TRBJ2-3
d_gene: TRBD2
v_gene: TRBV30
abundance: .
CDR3aa: CAWSTGLAGVTDTQYF
CDR3nt: TGTGCCTGGAGCACGGGACTAGCGGGAGTGACAGATACGCAGTATTTT

len: 13
j_gene: TRBJ1-3
d_gene: .
v_gene: TRBV9
abundance: .
CDR3aa: CASSPSSGNTIYF
CDR3nt: TGTGCCAGCAGCCCGAGCTCTGGAAACACCATATATTTT

len: 17
j_gene: TRBJ2-1
d_gene: .
v_gene: TRBV6-1
abundance: .
CDR3aa: CASSETSQGSSYNEQFF
CDR3nt: TGTGCCAGCAGTGAAACGAGCCAGGGGAGCTCCTACAATGAGCAGTTCTTC

len: 15
j_gene: TRBJ2-3
d_gene: TRBD1
v_gene: TRBV3-1/TRBV3-2
abundance: .
CDR3aa: CASSLTGTVSDTQYF
CDR3nt: TGTGCCAGCAGCCTTACCGGGACAGTGTCAGATACGCAGTATTTT

len: 21
j_gene: TRBJ2-1
d_gene: TRBD2
v_gene: TRBV24-1
abundance: once
CDR3aa: CATSDLTTSGRISRSYNEQFF
CDR3nt: TGTGCCACCAGTGATTTGACGACTAGCGGGAGAATTTCGCGTTCCTACAATGAGCAGTTCTTC

len: 13
j_gene: TRBJ1-4
d_gene: .
v_gene: TRBV11-2
abundance: .
CDR3aa: CASSLSINEKLFF
CDR3nt: TGTGCCAGCAGCTTAAGCATCAATGAAAAACTGTTTTTT

len: 15
j_gene: TRBJ2-1
d_gene: .
v_gene: TRBV6-5
abundance: .
CDR3aa: CASSQDRDSYNEQFF
CDR3nt: TGTGCCAGCAGCCAAGACAGAGACTCCTACAATGAGCAGTTCTTC

len: 14
j_gene: TRBJ2-7
d_gene: TRBD1
v_gene: TRBV27
abundance: once
CDR3aa: CASSLSRDSYEQYF
CDR3nt: TGTGCCAGCAGTTTATCCCGGGACAGCTACGAGCAGTACTTC

len: 14
j_gene: TRBJ2-1
d_gene: .
v_gene: TRBV5-5
abundance: .
CDR3aa: CASSLDTGWNEQFF
CDR3nt: TGTGCCAGCAGCTTGGACACGGGGTGGAATGAGCAGTTCTTC

len: 19
j_gene: TRBJ1-2
d_gene: TRBD1
v_gene: TRBV3-1/TRBV3-2
abundance: .
CDR3aa: CASSQGPQGTVHRNYGYTF
CDR3nt: TGTGCCAGCAGCCAAGGACCCCAGGGGACAGTTCATCGGAACTATGGCTACACCTTC

len: 15
j_gene: TRBJ1-2
d_gene: .
v_gene: TRBV19
abundance: .
CDR3aa: CASSDQDDRYYGYTF
CDR3nt: TGTGCCAGTAGTGACCAAGACGACAGATACTATGGCTACACCTTC

len: 17
j_gene: TRBJ2-7
d_gene: .
v_gene: TRBV18
abundance: .
CDR3aa: CASSPRHTDGYEIEQYF
CDR3nt: TGTGCCAGCTCACCTCGACACACCGACGGATACGAGATCGAGCAGTACTTC

len: 16
j_gene: TRBJ1-1
d_gene: .
v_gene: TRBV28
abundance: few
CDR3aa: CASSFPGIIQNTEAFF
CDR3nt: TGTGCCAGCAGTTTCCCAGGTATTATTCAGAACACTGAAGCTTTCTTT

len: 14
j_gene: TRBJ2-3
d_gene: .
v_gene: TRBV5-1
abundance: .
CDR3aa: CASSLEGVPDTQYF
CDR3nt: TGCGCCAGCAGCTTGGAGGGGGTCCCAGATACGCAGTATTTT

len: 17
j_gene: TRBJ2-1
d_gene: TRBD2
v_gene: TRBV5-1
abundance: .
CDR3aa: CASSSVKVTSGSNEQFF
CDR3nt: TGCGCCAGCAGCTCAGTCAAGGTGACTAGCGGTTCCAATGAGCAGTTCTTC

len: 14
j_gene: TRBJ1-1
d_gene: TRBD1
v_gene: TRBV5-4
abundance: .
CDR3aa: CASSWGTGDTEAFF
CDR3nt: TGTGCCAGCAGCTGGGGGACAGGAGACACTGAAGCTTTCTTT